Sequencing of this T cell receptor (beta chain) was carried out in a study of cytomegalovirus exposure and HLA in healthy donors. Study context: Some 85 million unique TCRs, all from HLA-typed donors, were included in an early release of the data.

There are 15 residues in the CDR3. V was cut by 4 bases and J by 6 bases, with 16 bases left in between. CDR1 and CDR2 (germline): SGHRS, YFSETQ. Researchers ran the PCR with 60 Vbeta and 13 Jbeta primers. Original methodology: In a later analysis, 80 million to 100 million unique TCR beta chains included roughly 11 million shared by two or more donors. The protocol was immunoSEQ multiplex PCR, while the TCRdb copy is restricted to in-frame clones and leaves out a portion. The V and J calls and clone size come from that table; D and trimming were worked out from the DNA. The table records about 200,000 clones, 60% to 80% of them present only once. As to this clone: No antigen is known for it.

Findings and limits, study-wide: Later on, an analysis found that several of the most significant clusters appeared to be linked to common viral pathogens, which included parvovirus B19.

The origin of this receptor is a male donor in good health and CMV-seronegative. Input material: PBMCs. V usage is TRBV5-1 and J usage is TRBJ1-4; D not resolved. The CDR3 here is CASSLEGRWDEKLFF. DNA of the CDR3: TGCGCCAGCAGCCTCGAAGGGAGGTGGGATGAAAAACTGTTTTTT.